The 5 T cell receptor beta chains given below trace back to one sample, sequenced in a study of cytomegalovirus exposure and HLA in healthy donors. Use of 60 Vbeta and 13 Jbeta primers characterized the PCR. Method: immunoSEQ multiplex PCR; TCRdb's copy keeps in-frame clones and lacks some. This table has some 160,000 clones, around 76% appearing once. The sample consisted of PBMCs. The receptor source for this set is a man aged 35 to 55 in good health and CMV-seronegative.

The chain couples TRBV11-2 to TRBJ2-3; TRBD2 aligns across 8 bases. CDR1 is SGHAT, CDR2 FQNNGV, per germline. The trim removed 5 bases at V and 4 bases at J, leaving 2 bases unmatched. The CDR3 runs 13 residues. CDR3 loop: CASSRAGADTQYF. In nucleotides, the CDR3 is TGTGCCAGCAGCAGAGCGGGAGCAGATACGCAGTATTTT.

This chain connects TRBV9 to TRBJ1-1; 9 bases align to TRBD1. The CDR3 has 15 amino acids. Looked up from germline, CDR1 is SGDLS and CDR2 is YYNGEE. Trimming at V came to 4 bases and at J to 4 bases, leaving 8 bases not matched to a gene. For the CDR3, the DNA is TGTGCCAGCAGCCCAATGGGACAGGGACTCACTGAAGCTTTCTTT. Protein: CASSPMGQGLTEAFF.

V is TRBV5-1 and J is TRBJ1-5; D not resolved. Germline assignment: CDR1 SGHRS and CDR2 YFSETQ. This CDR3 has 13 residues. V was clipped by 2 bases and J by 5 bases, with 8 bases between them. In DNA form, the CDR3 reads TGCGCCAGCAGCTTCCGAGGAGATCAGCCCCAGCATTTT. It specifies CASSFRGDQPQHF.

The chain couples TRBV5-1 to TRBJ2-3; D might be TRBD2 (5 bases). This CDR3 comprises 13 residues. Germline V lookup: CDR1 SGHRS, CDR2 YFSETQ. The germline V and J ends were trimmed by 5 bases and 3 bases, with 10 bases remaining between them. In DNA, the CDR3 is TGCGCCAGCAGTAGAGAGGGAACAGATACGCAGTATTTT. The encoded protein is CASSREGTDTQYF.

The CDR3 DNA follows: TGTGCCAGCAGCTTGGGAGACAATGAGCAGTTCTTC. Its protein product is CASSLGDNEQFF. The chain employs TRBV7-6 and TRBJ2-1; D is perhaps TRBD2 (5 bases). The CDR3 length is 12 residues. V lost 3 bases, J lost 5 bases, and 5 bases lay in between. Germline assignment: CDR1 SGHVS and CDR2 FNYEAQ.